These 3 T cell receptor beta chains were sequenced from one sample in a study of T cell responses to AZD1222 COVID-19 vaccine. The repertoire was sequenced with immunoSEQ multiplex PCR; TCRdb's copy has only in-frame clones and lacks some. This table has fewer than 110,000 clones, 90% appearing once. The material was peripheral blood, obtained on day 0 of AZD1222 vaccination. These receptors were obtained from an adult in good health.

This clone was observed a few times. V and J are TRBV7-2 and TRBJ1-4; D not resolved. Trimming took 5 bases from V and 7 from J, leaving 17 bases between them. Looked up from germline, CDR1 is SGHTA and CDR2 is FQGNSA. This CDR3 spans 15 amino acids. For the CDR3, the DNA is TGTGCCAGCAGCCCAGATGGGTTTGTCCGTGAAAAACTGTTTTTT. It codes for CASSPDGFVREKLFF.

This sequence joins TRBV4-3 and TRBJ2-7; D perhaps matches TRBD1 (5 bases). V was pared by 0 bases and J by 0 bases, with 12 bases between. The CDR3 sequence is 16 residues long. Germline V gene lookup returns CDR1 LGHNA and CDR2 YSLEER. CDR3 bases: TGCGCCAGCAGCCAAGATCCTAGACAGAGCTCCTACGAGCAGTACTTC. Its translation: CASSQDPRQSSYEQYF.

CDR3 nucleotides: TGTGCCAGCAGGGACTTTGAGGGGGGTAATCAGCCCCAGCATTTT. Translating gives CASRDFEGGNQPQHF. The rearrangement links TRBV6-6 to TRBJ1-5; D is perhaps TRBD1 (6 bases). Germline values: CDR1 MNHNY, CDR2 SVGAGI (reference sequence). Trimming left V 6 bases short and J 4 bases short, with 16 bases between. The CDR3 sequence is 15 residues long.